A single sample is the source of the 16 T cell receptor beta chains below, sequenced in a study of T cells after yellow fever vaccination. Each CDR3 protein gets one entry after TCRdb re-called the 5' RACE reads with MiXCR. This table holds a few hundred thousand distinct CDR3 sequences, roughly 17% found once. Material: PBMCs, obtained less than 6 days after the first yellow fever vaccination. The receptors here all came from a young man who received the YFV17D yellow fever vaccine.

This clonotype appeared a few times. The rearrangement uses TRBV5-5 and TRBJ2-7; unclear D gene. Germline V gene lookup returns CDR1 SGHKS and CDR2 YYEKEE (reference sequence). Between the trimmed V and J ends, which lost 4 bases and 2 bases, there was a span of 7 bases. This CDR3 has 12 amino acids. CDR3 nucleotide sequence: TGTGCCAGCAGCCCCGCAGCCTACGAGCAGTACTTC. This translates into CASSPAAYEQYF.

The chain recombines TRBV7-6 with TRBJ1-4, with D possibly TRBD1 on 5 matching bases. V was cut by 6 bases and J by 11 bases, with 19 bases left in between. The CDR3 is made up of 14 amino acids. Looked up from germline, CDR1 is SGHVS and CDR2 is FNYEAQ. CDR3 DNA sequence: TGTGCCAGCAGTTCTGCCCGGGGCGAAACGAAACTGTTTTTT. Protein: CASSSARGETKLFF.

Points on this clonotype: The junction does not match germline at one end; this may be a read error. This sequence joins TRBV5-1 and TRBJ2-3; D not resolved. This CDR3 contains 14 residues. Germline V gives CDR1 SGHRS, CDR2 YFSETQ. DNA for the CDR3: TGCGCCGGCAGCTTGGGGTTAGCAACAGATACGCAGTATTTT. Protein: CAGSLGLATDTQYF.

At least ten counts were recorded for this clonotype. The V gene is TRBV5-1, the J gene TRBJ1-4, with TRBD1 matching over 9 bases. After removal of 0 bases from V and 0 bases from J, the junction contained 3 bases not matched to a gene. CDR3 length: 17 amino acids. Germline CDR1 is SGHRS and CDR2 is YFSETQ. In DNA, the CDR3 is TGCGCCAGCAGCTTGGGAACAGGGGGCGCAACTAATGAAAAACTGTTTTTT. Its protein product is CASSLGTGGATNEKLFF.

The V gene is TRBV4-3, the J gene TRBJ2-6; tentatively, D is TRBD1 or TRBD2 (5 bases each). Germline loops: CDR1 LGHNA, CDR2 YSLEER. The CDR3 loop spans 18 amino acids. The V gene lost 0 bases and the J gene lost 0 bases, with 12 bases spanning the gap. DNA for the CDR3: TGCGCCAGCAGCCAAGAGGTTGGGGGTGTCTCTGGGGCCAACGTCCTGACTTTC. It encodes CASSQEVGGVSGANVLTF.

The V call is TRBV7-2, the J call TRBJ1-2; D uncertain. V shed 0 bases and J shed 4 bases, with 9 bases lying between them. Germline V gene data show CDR1 as SGHTA and CDR2 as FQGNSA. The CDR3 runs to 14 residues. The CDR3 sequence is CASSLAADLYGYTF. In nucleotides, the CDR3 is TGTGCCAGCAGCTTAGCGGCGGACCTCTATGGCTACACCTTC.

This chain uses TRBV12-3 or TRBV12-4 with TRBJ2-5; a weak D match, TRBD1 (6 bases). The CDR3 runs 14 residues. The V and J ends lost 4 bases and 1 base respectively, with 10 bases between them. The CDR3 sequence is CASSSTGRQETQYF. The CDR3 DNA reads as TGTGCCAGCAGTTCTACAGGGCGCCAAGAGACCCAGTACTTC.

The chain recombines TRBV24-1 with TRBJ2-7; weak D call: TRBD1 (6 bases). Germline V CDR1 and CDR2: KGHDR, SFDVKD. The CDR3 totals 14 residues. The V end lost 1 base, the J end lost 2 bases, and 8 bases lay between the germline ends. The CDR3 spells CATSDFRGPYEQYF. CDR3 DNA: TGTGCCACCAGTGATTTCAGGGGACCCTACGAGCAGTACTTC.

The sample holds a few counts of this clonotype. The CDR3 is CASMQGAGELFF. CDR3 coding DNA: TGTGCCAGCATGCAGGGGGCCGGGGAGCTGTTTTTT. The chain uses TRBV7-9 and TRBJ2-2; 7 bases are shared with TRBD1. The junction had 2 bases not matched to a gene; V was cut back by 7 bases and J by 6 bases. Germline V gives CDR1 SEHNR, CDR2 FQNEAQ (reference sequence). This CDR3 is 12 amino acids long.

J is TRBJ1-5 and V is TRBV5-1; 10 nucleotides align to TRBD1. This CDR3 region has 14 residues. The V gene's germline CDR1 is SGHRS and CDR2 YFSETQ. V lost 3 bases and J lost 6; bases outside the gene matches: 3. The CDR3 nucleotides read TGCGCCAGCAGCTGGGGGACAGGGGTTCAGCCCCAGCATTTT. The encoded protein is CASSWGTGVQPQHF.

V and J are TRBV5-1 and TRBJ2-1; D perhaps matches TRBD2 (7 bases). The CDR3 extends over 12 amino acids. Trimming pared 6 bases from V and 9 bases from J, leaving 13 bases between. Germline V gives CDR1 SGHRS, CDR2 YFSETQ. CDR3 sequence (DNA): TGCGCCAGCACCAGAGGGGGGGGTGAGCAGTTCTTC. It yields the protein CASTRGGGEQFF.

This clonotype was seen only a few times. The gene calls are TRBV5-5 and TRBJ2-7; D is perhaps TRBD2 (5 bases). V shed 5 bases and J shed 4 bases, with 13 bases lying between them. CDR3 length: 13 amino acids. Germline lookup yields CDR1 SGHKS and CDR2 YYEKEE (reference sequence). The CDR3 spells CASRKEGRYEQYV. In DNA form, the CDR3 reads TGTGCCAGCAGAAAAGAGGGTCGGTACGAGCAGTACGTC.

The table lists this clonotype with a few counts. The rearrangement uses TRBV29-1 and TRBJ2-5, with 9 bases aligning to TRBD1. The CDR3 has 16 amino acids. Germline assignment: CDR1 SQVTM and CDR2 ANQGSEA. V lost 7 bases and J lost 5; bases outside the gene matches: 17. CDR3: CSAEQGARETGETQYF. Written as DNA, the CDR3 is TGCAGCGCAGAACAGGGGGCGCGGGAAACGGGGGAGACCCAGTACTTC.

This clonotype was detected only a few times. The chain uses TRBV10-3 and TRBJ1-2; 9 bases align to TRBD1. Germline CDR1 ENHRY, CDR2 SYGVKD. The CDR3 totals 15 residues. Trimming at V came to 0 bases and at J to 5 bases, leaving 4 bases not matched to a gene. CDR3 in amino acids: CAISESGTGLYGYTF. The CDR3, as DNA: TGTGCCATCAGTGAGTCCGGGACAGGGCTTTATGGCTACACCTTC.

This sequence joins TRBV6-1 and TRBJ2-1; TRBD1 matches 10 bases. CDR3 length: 13 residues. The V segment lost 5 bases and the J segment 11 bases; nucleotides outside the gene matches: 6. Germline V gene data show CDR1 as MNHNS and CDR2 as SASEGT. The CDR3 sequence: CASSPGTGAQQFF. The CDR3 DNA is TGTGCCAGCAGTCCCGGGACAGGGGCCCAGCAGTTCTTC.

V gene TRBV7-8 combines with J gene TRBJ2-5; 16 bases are a match to TRBD2. Germline CDR1 is SGHVS and CDR2 is FQNEAQ. V shed 0 bases, J shed 2 bases, and the junction held 3 bases outside the gene matches. The CDR3 is 18 residues long. CDR3 DNA: TGTGCCAGCAGCTTAGCCCTGGGACTAGCGGGGGGGCAAGAGACCCAGTACTTC. This sequence encodes CASSLALGLAGGQETQYF.